Each of the 5 T cell receptor beta chains below was sequenced from the same sample in a study of shared clonotypes between healthy human individuals. TCRdb's table, derived via immunoSEQ multiplex PCR, lists solely in-frame clones and lacks some. The table shows about 2.3 million clones, with 85% to 95% occurring only once. Specimen: naive CD4+ T cells from PBMCs. Subset noted: CD45RA+ positively selected. The receptors originated from a man aged 18 to 35 in good health. Some clones in this sample may be carry-over from other donors' samples.

A remark on this clone: This same CDR3 is encoded by further DNA sequences in the sample. This chain joins TRBV18 and TRBJ1-4; 7 nucleotides match TRBD1. The CDR3 has 15 residues. CDR1 and CDR2 from the germline V gene are KGHSH and LQKENI. V dropped 0 bases and J dropped 3; count of bases not matched to a gene: 1. In nucleotides, the CDR3 is TGTGCCAGCTCACCACCCGGGACAGCTAATGAAAAACTGTTTTTT. Translated: CASSPPGTANEKLFF.

This clone was observed a few times. The chain is built from TRBV6-5 and TRBJ2-2, with D unclear. Germline assignment: CDR1 MNHEY and CDR2 SVGAGI. The CDR3 has 12 amino acids. V was trimmed by 6 bases and J by 7 bases, leaving 9 bases between them. Here the CDR3 DNA reads TGTGCCAGCAGGGATACTTTCGGGGAGCTGTTTTTT. Translated, it gives CASRDTFGELFF.

The chain joins TRBV2 to TRBJ2-3; perhaps TRBD2 as D (5 bases). This CDR3 has 11 residues. The V end was cut by 4 bases, the J end by 7 bases, with 6 bases between. Germline values: CDR1 SNHLY, CDR2 FYNNEI. The DNA of the CDR3 is TGTGCCAGCAGTGGACTAAATACGCAGTATTTT. This codes for CASSGLNTQYF.

The rearrangement links TRBV28 to TRBJ1-2; TRBD1 aligns across 8 bases. Germline V gives CDR1 MDHEN, CDR2 SYDVKM. The CDR3 runs 12 residues. Trimming cost V 10 bases and J 8 bases; bases outside gene matches: 9. CDR3 nucleotide sequence: TGTGCCACCTCCCGGGACAGGTACGGCTACACCTTC. Protein: CATSRDRYGYTF.

In the case of this clone: The sample holds other DNA sequences that translate to the same CDR3. This sequence joins TRBV9 and TRBJ2-3, with D hard to call. The CDR3 has 15 residues. Trimming removed 0 bases at V and 1 base at J, with 9 bases between. Germline V CDR1 and CDR2: SGDLS, YYNGEE. CDR3 sequence: CASSVGGGGTDTQYF. The CDR3 nucleotides are TGTGCCAGCAGCGTAGGTGGCGGAGGCACAGATACGCAGTATTTT.